What follows are 3 T cell receptor beta chains derived from one specimen sequenced in a study of blood T cell repertoires in COVID-19. TCRdb's copy holds only in-frame clones and misses some; the assay was immunoSEQ multiplex PCR. The sample lists about 220,000 clones, 65% to 90% occurring once. Sequencing was done on a sample of peripheral blood. The receptors were sampled from a human donor in a cohort sampled during active COVID-19.

V is TRBV7-8 and J is TRBJ1-2; 9 positions agree with TRBD1. This CDR3 is built from 13 residues. The germline V gene has CDR1 SGHVS and CDR2 FQNEAQ. With V trimmed by 9 bases and J by 4 bases, 6 bases remained unmatched. This chain's CDR3 is CASRGTGPYGYTF. CDR3 in DNA: TGTGCCAGTAGAGGGACAGGGCCCTATGGCTACACCTTC.

The chain carries TRBV18 and TRBJ2-1, with 10 bases matching TRBD2. The V segment lost 3 bases and the J segment 13 bases; nucleotides outside the gene matches: 27. This CDR3 is built from 20 residues. Germline-derived CDR1 and CDR2 are KGHSH and LQKENI. Written as DNA, the CDR3 is TGTGCCAGCTCACCTCTCCCTCTGGTTCGAGCAAATAGCGGGAGGTCCTCTCAGTTCTTC. This encodes CASSPLPLVRANSGRSSQFF.

The chain couples TRBV4-3 to TRBJ1-1; D not resolved. The CDR3 runs to 14 residues. V lost 0 bases, J lost 6 bases, and 11 bases lay in between. Germline-derived CDR1 and CDR2 are LGHNA and YSLEER. CDR3 sequence (DNA): TGCGCCAGCAGCCAAGATCTGACAAGCCCTGAAGCTTTCTTT. It codes for CASSQDLTSPEAFF.